Below, 29 T cell receptor beta chains from the same sample are listed, as sequenced in a study of control samples from healthy donors and cancer patients (TCRdb year 2020). Library preparation was by the immunoSEQ multiplex PCR assay. The table was pulled from immuneACCESS by TCRdb, which kept in-frame rearrangements only. Such tables lose some clones; where checked, under half of the loss comes from unresolved V genes, and the rest has no known cause. The sample data list 170,000 or so clones, and approximately 91% of these were observed just once. The ten largest account for 2% to 2.5% of the sample. The sequenced sample was blood. All receptors come from a woman aged 40 to 50 in good health.

J is TRBJ2-5 and V is TRBV29-1, with TRBD1 identical over 10 bases. Germline trimming cut 4 bases from V and 4 bases from J; bases unmatched to any gene: 6. The germline V gene encodes CDR1 SQVTM and CDR2 ANQGSEA. CDR3 length: 14 residues. The CDR3 protein is CSVAGTGAGETQYF. The CDR3 DNA reads as TGCAGCGTTGCCGGGACAGGGGCGGGAGAGACCCAGTACTTC. Based on the CDR3 plus reference TRBV29-1 and TRBJ2-5, the full variable domain is SAVISQKPSRDICQRGTSLTIQCQVDSQVTMMFWYRQQPGQSLTLIATANQGSEATYESGFVIDKFPISRPNLTFSTLTVSNMSPEDSSIYLCSVAGTGAGETQYFGPGTRLLVL.

V is TRBV28 and J is TRBJ1-1; a possible D gene is TRBD1 (6 bases). Trimming left V 8 bases short and J 0 bases short, with 19 bases between. From germline, CDR1 is MDHEN and CDR2 SYDVKM. This CDR3 is built from 16 residues. CDR3 region: CASRKGGAGMNTEAFF. In nucleotides, the CDR3 is TGTGCCAGCCGTAAGGGGGGGGCGGGTATGAACACTGAAGCTTTCTTT.

This sequence joins TRBV7-9 and TRBJ1-2, with 12 bases fitting TRBD1. The CDR3 length is 18 residues. V was clipped by 5 bases and J by 2 bases; unmatched bases: 12. The germline CDR1 and CDR2 sequences are SEHNR and FQNEAQ (reference sequence). The DNA for the CDR3 is TGTGCCAGCAGCCCCCCCGGGACAGGGGGCGTTGGGAACTATGGCTACACCTTC. Amino acid sequence: CASSPPGTGGVGNYGYTF.

The rearrangement uses TRBV2 and TRBJ1-1; 7 nucleotides line up with TRBD1. V was clipped by 2 bases and J by 0 bases; unmatched bases: 3. CDR3 length equals 15 residues. Germline V gene lookup returns CDR1 SNHLY and CDR2 FYNNEI. CDR3 DNA: TGTGCCAGCAGTGAACAGGGGGTCATGAACACTGAAGCTTTCTTT. It is translated as CASSEQGVMNTEAFF.

The chain is built from TRBV10-2 and TRBJ2-5, with 7 bases fitting TRBD2. In germline, CDR1 is WSHSY, CDR2 SAAADI. V was pared by 6 bases and J by 1 base, with 5 bases of the junction left unmatched. The CDR3 has 14 amino acids. Written as DNA, the CDR3 is TGCGCCAGCAGCTGGGGGGGTAGCCAAGAGACCCAGTACTTC. It yields the protein CASSWGGSQETQYF.

The chain links TRBV5-6 to TRBJ2-3, with D hard to call. The CDR3 covers 13 residues. Per the germline V gene, CDR1 is SGHDT and CDR2 is YYEEEE. V lost 4 bases to trimming and J lost 0 bases, with 6 bases between them. CDR3: CASSKQSTDTQYF. DNA of the CDR3: TGTGCCAGCAGCAAACAGAGCACAGATACGCAGTATTTT.

This rearrangement joins TRBV4-1 to TRBJ2-1; 7 bases align to TRBD2. CDR3 length: 16 amino acids. Germline lookup yields CDR1 MGHRA and CDR2 YSYEKL. The trim removed 6 bases at V and 1 base at J, leaving 9 bases unmatched. As DNA, the CDR3 is TGCGCCAGCAGGCCCAAGAACGGGGGGTCCTACAATGAGCAGTTCTTC. It is translated as CASRPKNGGSYNEQFF.

The CDR3: CASSEAGQGSYNEQFF. CDR3 in DNA: TGTGCCAGCAGTGAAGCGGGACAGGGTTCATACAATGAGCAGTTCTTC. The chain couples TRBV6-1 to TRBJ2-1; 9 bases are shared with TRBD1. This CDR3 is built from 16 residues. The germline V gene encodes CDR1 MNHNS and CDR2 SASEGT. V dropped 0 bases and J dropped 4; count of bases not matched to a gene: 4.

The sample holds one count of this clone. This chain links TRBV5-6 with TRBJ1-2; 7 bases are a match to TRBD1. With V trimmed by 6 bases and J by 6 bases, 8 bases remained unmatched. The CDR3 extends over 13 amino acids. CDR1 and CDR2 (germline): SGHDT, YYEEEE. The CDR3 loop reads CASIIQGINGYTF. DNA of the CDR3: TGTGCCAGCATCATACAGGGGATCAATGGCTACACCTTC.

The rearrangement links TRBV19 to TRBJ2-7; D gene uncertain. V was pared by 5 bases and J by 1 base, with 12 bases between. The CDR3 consists of 14 residues. Per germline, CDR1 LNHDA and CDR2 SQIVND (reference sequence). CDR3 amino acids: CASSASKGSYEQYF. CDR3 in DNA: TGTGCCAGTAGTGCCTCAAAAGGGTCCTACGAGCAGTACTTC. The variable domain in full, completed from reference TRBV19 and TRBJ2-7, reads DGGITQSPKYLFRKEGQNVTLSCEQNLNHDAMYWYRQDPGQGLRLIYYSQIVNDFQKGDIAEGYSVSREKKESFPLTVTSAQKNPTAFYLCASSASKGSYEQYFGPGTRLTVT.

The V gene is TRBV7-7, the J gene TRBJ2-5; 7 bases line up with TRBD2. This CDR3 contains 15 residues. The germline gives CDR1 SSHAT, CDR2 FNYEAQ (reference sequence). V lost 2 bases, J lost 7 bases, and 10 bases stayed unmatched. The CDR3 region has the DNA TGTGCCAGCAGCTTAACGATCGGGGGGATTGGGACCCAGTACTTC. Its translation: CASSLTIGGIGTQYF.

The chain has TRBV5-5 and TRBJ2-1; D unclear. CDR1 and CDR2 from the germline V gene are SGHKS and YYEKEE (reference sequence). V was shortened by 2 bases and J by 0 bases, with 9 bases between the two germline ends. This CDR3 spans 15 amino acids. CDR3 in DNA: TGTGCCAGCAGCTTTGATCCGAGCTCCTACAATGAGCAGTTCTTC. It encodes CASSFDPSSYNEQFF.

This chain connects TRBV29-1 to TRBJ1-1; perhaps TRBD1 as D (6 bases). Per germline, CDR1 SQVTM and CDR2 ANQGSEA. The V gene lost 4 bases and the J gene lost 5 bases, with 14 bases spanning the gap. The CDR3 totals 13 residues. In DNA form, the CDR3 reads TGCAGCGTTGTCAGGGGTGAGTGGACTGAAGCTTTCTTT. It translates to CSVVRGEWTEAFF.

CDR3 DNA sequence: TGTGCCAGCAACCTACAGGGGACTGAAGCTTTCTTT. Translating it yields CASNLQGTEAFF. The chain is built from TRBV12-3 or TRBV12-4 and TRBJ1-1; TRBD1 agrees at 7 bases. V dropped 7 bases and J dropped 5; count of bases not matched to a gene: 4. This CDR3 region has 12 residues.

The chain has TRBV25-1 and TRBJ1-1; unclear D gene. Trimming cost V 4 bases and J 6 bases, with 9 bases left between them. The CDR3 sequence is 12 residues long. Germline V gene data show CDR1 as MGHDK and CDR2 as SYGVNS. This CDR3 is CASSVTGAEAFF. The CDR3, as DNA: TGTGCCAGCAGTGTTACCGGGGCTGAAGCTTTCTTT.

A single count supports this clone. The chain is built from TRBV29-1 and TRBJ1-1, with D possibly being TRBD1 (6 bases). Germline V gene data show CDR1 as SQVTM and CDR2 as ANQGSEA. Trimming cost V 0 bases and J 3 bases, with 17 bases left between them. The CDR3 loop spans 16 amino acids. Here the CDR3 DNA reads TGCAGCGTTGAAGATGACAGGAGCACCCTGGACACTGAAGCTTTCTTT. The encoded protein is CSVEDDRSTLDTEAFF.

This chain uses TRBV2 with TRBJ2-7, with a tentative D call TRBD2 (5 bases). The CDR3 consists of 16 residues. Trimming removed 4 bases from V and 0 bases from J, with 16 bases in between. In germline, CDR1 is SNHLY, CDR2 FYNNEI. The CDR3 loop is CASSVTQDWDSYEQYF. CDR3 nucleotide sequence: TGTGCCAGCAGTGTGACCCAGGACTGGGACTCCTACGAGCAGTACTTC.

The genes are TRBV13 and TRBJ2-7; TRBD2 agrees at 9 bases. V shed 5 bases and J 5 bases; nucleotides not matched to a gene: 16. Germline lookup yields CDR1 PRHDT and CDR2 FYEKMQ (reference sequence). This CDR3 region has 17 residues. This CDR3 is CASSPPPGLAIIDEQYF. In DNA form, the CDR3 reads TGTGCCAGCAGCCCACCCCCGGGACTAGCAATAATAGACGAGCAGTACTTC.

The rearrangement uses TRBV3-1 (or the pseudogene TRBV3-2) and TRBJ1-3, with TRBD1 identical over 7 bases. The CDR3 contains 14 residues. The ends lost 6 bases at V and 2 bases at J; junction bases unmatched: 4. Germline V CDR1 and CDR2: LGHDT, YNNKEL (reference sequence). The CDR3 nucleotides read TGTGCCAGCAGGAGACAGGGAACTGGAAACACCATATATTTT. Translated, it gives CASRRQGTGNTIYF.

The chain recombines TRBV7-2 with TRBJ2-7; D might be TRBD2 (6 bases). V lost 4 bases and J lost 2, with 15 bases in between. The CDR3 spans 15 residues. Germline assignment: CDR1 SGHTA and CDR2 FQGNSA. The CDR3 region has the DNA TGTGCCAGCAGCTCCCAGAGAGCGGGCCCCTACGAGCAGTACTTC. This codes for CASSSQRAGPYEQYF. The full variable domain, in which reference TRBV7-2 and TRBJ2-7 provide the parts outside the CDR3, is GAGVSQSPSNKVTEKGKDVELRCDPISGHTALYWYRQSLGQGLEFLIYFQGNSAPDKSGLPSDRFSAERTGGSVSTLTIQRTQQEDSAVYLCASSSQRAGPYEQYFGPGTRLTVT.

The chain employs TRBV18 and TRBJ1-1; D is unresolved. There are 16 residues in the CDR3. The germline CDR1 and CDR2 sequences are KGHSH and LQKENI. V lost 1 base to trimming and J lost 6 bases, with 18 bases between them. The chain's CDR3 is CASSPLAQSGSSEAFF. The CDR3 DNA reads as TGTGCCAGCTCACCACTGGCGCAGTCCGGGAGCTCTGAAGCTTTCTTT.

This clone has only one observation. The chain has TRBV4-1 and TRBJ2-1, with D perhaps matching TRBD1 (6 bases). The CDR3 is 16 amino acids. Trimming pared 5 bases from V and 4 bases from J, leaving 18 bases between. Germline loops: CDR1 MGHRA, CDR2 YSYEKL. In nucleotides, the CDR3 is TGCGCCAGCAGCGACGAAACAGGGAATTTTTACAATGAGCAGTTCTTC. This sequence encodes CASSDETGNFYNEQFF.

This clone appeared once. CDR3 in DNA: TGTGCCAGTAATACAGGTCGGGCTGTGAACTATGGCTACACCTTC. Translation gives CASNTGRAVNYGYTF. This chain connects TRBV19 to TRBJ1-2; a weak D match, TRBD1 (5 bases). This CDR3 region has 15 residues. V gave up 7 bases and J gave up 2 bases, with 17 bases separating them. CDR1 is LNHDA, CDR2 SQIVND, per germline (reference sequence).

The J gene is TRBJ1-6, the V gene TRBV19, with a tentative D call TRBD1 (6 bases). The CDR3 has 14 residues. Between the trimmed V and J ends, which lost 6 bases and 4 bases, there was a span of 10 bases. Germline CDR1 LNHDA, CDR2 SQIVND (reference sequence). CDR3: CASSGTPYNSPLHF. The CDR3 DNA follows: TGTGCCAGTAGCGGGACACCTTATAATTCACCCCTCCACTTT.

This chain links TRBV6-5 with TRBJ1-1, with 9 bases matching TRBD1. The CDR3 loop spans 15 amino acids. Germline V lookup: CDR1 MNHEY, CDR2 SVGAGI. V shed 2 bases and J 4 bases; nucleotides not matched to a gene: 5. CDR3 coding DNA: TGTGCCAGCAGTTACGGGGGGACAGGGACCACTGAAGCTTTCTTT. Its translation: CASSYGGTGTTEAFF.

The chain has TRBV2 and TRBJ1-5; perhaps TRBD1 as D (5 bases). CDR3 length: 13 amino acids. Per germline, CDR1 SNHLY and CDR2 FYNNEI. Trimming took 3 bases from V and 8 from J, leaving 11 bases between them. The CDR3 bases are TGTGCCAGCAGTGATAAGGCGGGGGAGCCCCAGCATTTT. The encoded protein is CASSDKAGEPQHF.

The V gene is TRBV14, the J gene TRBJ1-6, with D possibly matching TRBD1 (5 bases). The CDR3 is made up of 12 amino acids. Trimming took 2 bases from V and 14 from J, leaving 10 bases between them. The germline V gene has CDR1 SGHDN and CDR2 FVKESK. As DNA, the CDR3 is TGTGCCAGCAGCCAACCGGGGGAGGCCCTCCACTTT. Translation gives CASSQPGEALHF.

This chain joins TRBV6-5 and TRBJ2-1; TRBD1 matches 7 bases. Germline assignment: CDR1 MNHEY and CDR2 SVGAGI. Trimming removed 0 bases from V and 1 base from J; junction bases left unmatched: 3. The CDR3 loop spans 16 amino acids. CDR3 nucleotides: TGTGCCAGCAGTTACTCAGGGGGCGCTTCCTACAATGAGCAGTTCTTC. Translated, it gives CASSYSGGASYNEQFF.

This chain uses TRBV6-5 with TRBJ1-4; no firm D call. Germline loops: CDR1 MNHEY, CDR2 SVGAGI. The germline V and J ends were trimmed by 0 bases and 12 bases, with 8 bases remaining between them. The CDR3 has 12 residues. The DNA for the CDR3 is TGTGCCAGCAGTTACTCGAACGAGGAACTGTTTTTT. This translates into CASSYSNEELFF.